One sample yielded the 18 T cell receptor beta chains listed below, sequenced in a study of shared clonotypes between healthy human individuals. Sequenced by immunoSEQ multiplex PCR; TCRdb stores in-frame clones only, minus some. The repertoire has about 700,000 clones, 92% of them found once; the top ten carry roughly 22%. Naive CD8 cells, CD45RO-negative and positively selected for CCR7, excluded terminally differentiated effector memory CD45RA+ cells. Material: naive CD8+ T cells sorted from blood. The receptors derive from a man aged 30 to 45 in good health.

The chain has TRBV11-2 and TRBJ2-7; possible D gene TRBD2, 6 bases. CDR1 is SGHAT, CDR2 FQNNGV, per germline. V was pared by 1 base and J by 3 bases, with 13 bases between. The CDR3 sequence is 15 residues long. CDR3 region: CASSLVSGRIYEQYF. Written as DNA, the CDR3 is TGTGCCAGCAGCTTAGTGTCAGGGAGGATCTACGAGCAGTACTTC.

The sample holds one count of this clone. V gene TRBV29-1 combines with J gene TRBJ2-1; D possibly corresponds to TRBD2 (6 bases). Germline CDR1 SQVTM, CDR2 ANQGSEA. Trimming took 3 bases from V and 2 from J, leaving 17 bases between them. The CDR3 is made up of 16 amino acids. CDR3 amino acids: CSVEGGEEVPYNEQFF. CDR3 DNA sequence: TGCAGCGTTGAGGGAGGCGAGGAGGTCCCCTACAATGAGCAGTTCTTC.

The V and J genes are TRBV27 and TRBJ2-1; D call uncertain. Trimming removed 6 bases from V and 6 bases from J, with 15 bases in between. The germline CDR1 and CDR2 sequences are MNHEY and SMNVEV (reference sequence). The CDR3 spans 14 residues. The CDR3 DNA follows: TGTGCCAGCAGCCCCGGTCATTCGCTCAATGAGCAGTTCTTC. Its protein product is CASSPGHSLNEQFF.

J is TRBJ2-5 and V is TRBV19, with no clear D. The germline gives CDR1 LNHDA, CDR2 SQIVND (reference sequence). V was trimmed by 5 bases and J by 0 bases, leaving 16 bases between them. The CDR3 covers 16 residues. For the CDR3, the DNA is TGTGCCAGTAGTCCCGGCGGTGTTGCGTACCAAGAGACCCAGTACTTC. Its translation: CASSPGGVAYQETQYF.

The V gene is TRBV4-1, the J gene TRBJ1-5, with TRBD1 as a possible D gene (5 bases). In germline, CDR1 is MGHRA, CDR2 YSYEKL. V lost 2 bases and J 8 bases, leaving 13 bases between the germline ends. This CDR3 region has 14 residues. CDR3 sequence: CASSQQGYIEPQHF. CDR3 nucleotide sequence: TGCGCCAGCAGCCAACAGGGCTACATTGAGCCCCAGCATTTT.

J is TRBJ2-1 and V is TRBV6-1; D uncertain. The ends were cut back, 6 bases at V and 4 bases at J, with 4 bases in the middle. CDR1 is MNHNS and CDR2 is SASEGT in the germline V gene. The CDR3 has 11 amino acids. CDR3 sequence: CASSTYNEQFF. CDR3 bases: TGTGCCAGCAGCACATACAATGAGCAGTTCTTC.

The chain recombines TRBV4-1 with TRBJ2-3; TRBD2 agrees at 8 bases. The CDR3 totals 13 residues. Germline values: CDR1 MGHRA, CDR2 YSYEKL. Trimming removed 4 bases from V and 6 bases from J; junction bases left unmatched: 3. The CDR3 reads CASSPRLADTQYF. CDR3 nucleotides: TGCGCCAGCAGCCCTCGACTAGCGGATACGCAGTATTTT.

The chain joins TRBV27 to TRBJ2-2; TRBD2 aligns across 14 bases. This CDR3 spans 17 amino acids. Germline lookup yields CDR1 MNHEY and CDR2 SMNVEV (reference sequence). With 0 bases clipped from V and 6 bases from J, the junction kept 3 bases outside the gene matches. CDR3 in amino acids: CASSLSRLAGGPGELFF. The CDR3, as DNA: TGTGCCAGCAGTTTATCGCGACTAGCGGGAGGGCCCGGGGAGCTGTTTTTT.

Remarks on this clone: This sample also contains other DNA sequences that code for the same CDR3. The chain links TRBV7-2 to TRBJ2-7; no definite D call. The CDR3 contains 13 residues. CDR1 and CDR2 from the germline V gene are SGHTA and FQGNSA. The ends were cut back, 2 bases at V and 0 bases at J, with 5 bases in the middle. The CDR3 DNA reads as TGTGCCAGCAGCTTACTGGACTCCTACGAGCAGTACTTC. It yields the protein CASSLLDSYEQYF.

CDR3 residues: CASSLGFWYEQYF. The CDR3 DNA follows: TGTGCCAGCAGCTTAGGTTTTTGGTACGAGCAGTACTTC. V gene TRBV7-2 combines with J gene TRBJ2-7; the D is unclear. Germline CDR1 is SGHTA and CDR2 is FQGNSA. This CDR3 region has 13 residues. V lost 1 base to trimming and J lost 4 bases, with 8 bases between them.

The V and J genes are TRBV7-6 and TRBJ2-1, with TRBD2 matching 9 bases. CDR3 length: 15 amino acids. J lost 3 bases, V lost 5 bases, and 5 bases had no gene match. Per germline, CDR1 SGHVS and CDR2 FNYEAQ. CDR3 protein: CASSQIAGDYNEQFF. CDR3 in DNA: TGTGCCAGCAGCCAAATAGCGGGAGACTACAATGAGCAGTTCTTC.

The chain links TRBV19 to TRBJ2-2, with 7 bases that match TRBD1. Germline loops: CDR1 LNHDA, CDR2 SQIVND (reference sequence). The trim removed 8 bases at V and 9 bases at J, leaving 15 bases unmatched. There are 15 residues in the CDR3. The CDR3 reads CASVNRDSGFRELFF. In DNA form, the CDR3 reads TGTGCCAGTGTGAATCGGGACAGCGGTTTCCGGGAGCTGTTTTTT.

This clone is a singleton in its sample. This sequence joins TRBV27 and TRBJ2-2; D is unresolved. The V and J ends lost 8 bases and 3 bases respectively, with 4 bases between them. Germline assignment: CDR1 MNHEY and CDR2 SMNVEV (reference sequence). The length of the CDR3 is 11 residues. CDR3 sequence: CASGHTGELFF. CDR3 nucleotide sequence: TGTGCCAGCGGTCACACCGGGGAGCTGTTTTTT.

The sample holds a few counts of this clone. The rearrangement uses TRBV7-9 and TRBJ2-7, with D perhaps TRBD2 (5 bases). Germline lookup yields CDR1 SEHNR and CDR2 FQNEAQ (reference sequence). This CDR3 is built from 11 residues. The germline V and J ends were trimmed by 7 bases and 8 bases, with 12 bases remaining between them. CDR3 coding DNA: TGTGCCAGCACTTTAGACGGGAAGCAGTACTTC. This gives the protein CASTLDGKQYF. Looking up the rest from reference TRBV7-9 and TRBJ2-7 gives the full variable domain: DTGVSQNPRHKITKRGQNVTFRCDPISEHNRLYWYRQTLGQGPEFLTYFQNEAQLEKSRLLSDRFSAERPKGSFSTLEIQRTEQGDSAMYLCASTLDGKQYFGPGTRLTVT.

The chain uses TRBV28 and TRBJ1-5; D is perhaps TRBD1 (6 bases). CDR1 MDHEN and CDR2 SYDVKM come from the germline V gene. Between the trimmed V and J ends, which lost 10 bases and 0 bases, there was a span of 16 bases. The CDR3 length is 15 residues. CDR3 amino acids: CATVYRDISNQPQHF. The CDR3 DNA sequence: TGTGCCACCGTGTACCGGGACATTAGCAATCAGCCCCAGCATTTT.

This chain joins TRBV28 and TRBJ2-7; 10 bases are a match to TRBD2. Germline assignment: CDR1 MDHEN and CDR2 SYDVKM. This CDR3 has 17 amino acids. Unmatched junction bases numbered 10, after V lost 4 bases and J lost 1 base. The CDR3 nucleotides are TGTGCCAGCAGTTCCCACCTGGCGGGACTAGCGTCCTACGAGCAGTACTTC. Encoded protein: CASSSHLAGLASYEQYF.

The chain is built from TRBV5-4 and TRBJ2-3; D gene uncertain. This CDR3 has 16 amino acids. Germline V gene lookup returns CDR1 SGHNT and CDR2 YYREEE (reference sequence). V was cut by 6 bases and J by 1 base, with 18 bases left in between. CDR3 amino acids: CASNSFDESGTDTQYF. The CDR3 nucleotides are TGTGCCAGCAATTCCTTCGACGAATCTGGCACAGATACGCAGTATTTT.

About this clone: This specimen includes other DNA sequences encoding the same CDR3. The chain joins TRBV27 to TRBJ2-7; TRBD1 might be the D (5 bases). The germline V and J ends were trimmed by 3 bases and 2 bases, with 8 bases remaining between them. Germline assignment: CDR1 MNHEY and CDR2 SMNVEV (reference sequence). This CDR3 comprises 13 residues. This chain's CDR3 is CASSFTGTYEQYF. DNA for the CDR3: TGTGCCAGCAGTTTCACAGGAACCTACGAGCAGTACTTC.